This T cell receptor (beta chain) was obtained from a study of cytomegalovirus exposure and HLA in healthy donors. Findings and limits, study-wide: Accurate prediction of most subjects' HLA-A and HLA-B alleles from TCR beta sequences was reported.

A note on this clone: What it binds is unknown.

Trimming took 1 base from V and 10 from J, leaving 10 bases between them. Germline V gives CDR1 SGHTA, CDR2 FQGNSA. This CDR3 is built from 12 residues. PCR was performed using 60 Vbeta and 13 Jbeta primers. Data came from immunoSEQ multiplex PCR; TCRdb stores just in-frame clones and leaves some out. The sample lists under 120,000 clones, roughly 85% seen once, with approximately 3% in the top ten. The V gene is TRBV7-2, the J gene TRBJ1-2; the D is unclear. The sequencing sample was made of PBMCs. The clonotype comes from a woman in her thirties or forties in good health and CMV-seronegative. CDR3 coding DNA: TGTGCCAGCAGCTTAGACCCTACTGCCTACACCTTC. As protein: CASSLDPTAYTF.